This entry lists 23 T cell receptor beta chains sequenced from one sample in a study of CD8 T cells in ankylosing spondylitis. TCRdb reprocessed the 5' RACE reads via MiXCR and lists one record per CDR3 protein. The sample lists 35,000 to 40,000 distinct CDR3 sequences, approximately 16% occurring once. Specimen: blood. The receptors originated from a male donor with ankylosing spondylitis or in good health (not recorded which).

This clonotype was seen a few times. V usage is TRBV7-2 and J usage is TRBJ2-3, with TRBD2 matching 7 bases. J gave up 3 bases and V 5 bases, and 8 bases lay outside the gene matches. The V gene's germline CDR1 is SGHTA and CDR2 FQGNSA. The CDR3 contains 15 residues. The CDR3 bases are TGTGCCAGCAGCCTCTTCTCGGGGGGAACAGATACGCAGTATTTT. Residues: CASSLFSGGTDTQYF.

This chain links TRBV15 with TRBJ2-7, with D uncertain. Trimming took 5 bases from V and 1 from J, leaving 9 bases between them. Germline V gene sequence: CDR1 LNHNV, CDR2 YYDKDF (reference sequence). The length of the CDR3 is 13 residues. CDR3 sequence (DNA): TGTGCCACCAGCCGTGGCAGTTCCTACGAGCAGTACTTC. Amino acids: CATSRGSSYEQYF. The variable domain in full, completed from reference TRBV15 and TRBJ2-7, reads DAMVIQNPRYQVTQFGKPVTLSCSQTLNHNVMYWYQQKSSQAPKLLFHYYDKDFNNEADTPDNFQSRRPNTSFCFLDIRSPGLGDTAMYLCATSRGSSYEQYFGPGTRLTVT.

This clonotype was observed a few times. V usage is TRBV12-3 or TRBV12-4 and J usage is TRBJ2-1, with a weak D call TRBD2 (5 bases). The V and J ends lost 5 bases and 5 bases respectively, with 13 bases between them. This CDR3 is built from 14 residues. CDR3 sequence reads: CASSPGIQNNEQFF. The CDR3 coding sequence is TGTGCCAGCAGTCCGGGAATCCAAAACAATGAGCAGTTCTTC.

The chain is built from TRBV7-9 and TRBJ2-3; D gene ambiguous. This CDR3 has 18 residues. Germline CDR1 is SEHNR and CDR2 is FQNEAQ (reference sequence). Trimming left V 1 base short and J 0 bases short, with 17 bases between. CDR3 nucleotides: TGTGCCAGCAGCTTAGGGGCCTTGGCGTCGGCTAGCACAGATACGCAGTATTTT. As protein: CASSLGALASASTDTQYF.

The chain couples TRBV7-8 to TRBJ2-1; 8 bases match TRBD2. The length of the CDR3 is 15 residues. J lost 3 bases, V lost 2 bases, and 3 bases had no gene match. The germline V gene has CDR1 SGHVS and CDR2 FQNEAQ. CDR3 nucleotides: TGTGCCAGCAGCTTAAGCGGGGGCAGCTACAATGAGCAGTTCTTC. This translates into CASSLSGGSYNEQFF.

This clonotype was seen only a few times. The genes are TRBV28 and TRBJ2-1; TRBD2 matches at 10 bases. V lost 4 bases to trimming and J lost 6 bases; unmatched junction nucleotides: 3. Per germline, CDR1 MDHEN and CDR2 SYDVKM. This CDR3 contains 14 residues. This CDR3 reads CASSWLAGVNEQFF. As DNA, the CDR3 is TGTGCCAGCAGTTGGCTAGCGGGAGTCAATGAGCAGTTCTTC.

This clonotype was counted only a few times. The J gene is TRBJ2-5, the V gene TRBV12-3 or TRBV12-4; 11 nucleotides align to TRBD2. Trimming took 4 bases from V and 2 from J; bases not matched to a gene: 9. The CDR3 has 17 amino acids. The CDR3 here is CASSSFPRLAGQETQYF. CDR3 coding DNA: TGTGCCAGCAGTTCCTTCCCCCGACTAGCGGGACAAGAGACCCAGTACTTC.

This clonotype was counted between two and nine times. The rearrangement joins TRBV5-1 to TRBJ2-3; D gene unclear. Trimming took off 2 bases at V and 0 bases at J, with 10 bases between the two ends. The length of the CDR3 is 15 residues. Germline CDR1 is SGHRS and CDR2 is YFSETQ. The CDR3 region has the DNA TGCGCCAGCAGCTTTCAGGCAGCTAGCACAGATACGCAGTATTTT. Protein sequence: CASSFQAASTDTQYF.

The chain couples TRBV3-1 to TRBJ2-1; D is unclear. V dropped 3 bases and J dropped 0 bases, with 9 bases sitting between them. CDR1 and CDR2 from the germline V gene are LGHDT and YNNKEL (reference sequence). There are 15 residues in the CDR3. CDR3 DNA: TGTGCCAGCAGCCAGACGGCTAGCTCCTACAATGAGCAGTTCTTC. This sequence encodes CASSQTASSYNEQFF.

This clonotype was found many times. The chain combines TRBV2 with TRBJ2-3; 9 bases align to TRBD2. The J segment lost 2 bases and the V segment lost 8 bases, leaving 11 bases of the junction unmatched. Germline V gene data show CDR1 as SNHLY and CDR2 as FYNNEI. CDR3 length: 16 residues. CDR3 residues: CASGYRAGGDTDTQYF. Here the CDR3 DNA reads TGTGCCAGCGGCTACCGAGCGGGGGGTGACACAGATACGCAGTATTTT.

This clonotype was counted a few times. The V gene is TRBV12-3 or TRBV12-4, the J gene TRBJ2-7; the match to TRBD1 covers 8 bases. The CDR3 is 16 residues long. V trimming: 5 bases; J trimming: 5 bases; junction bases outside the gene matches: 14. CDR3 in DNA: TGTGCCAGCAGTAGACCTATGACAGGGGACTTGGACGAGCAGTACTTC. This codes for CASSRPMTGDLDEQYF.

The chain carries TRBV12-3 or TRBV12-4 and TRBJ2-1; D is tentatively TRBD1 or TRBD2 (5 bases each). This CDR3 contains 14 residues. The V gene lost 3 bases and the J gene lost 10 bases, with 16 bases spanning the gap. The CDR3 DNA is TGTGCCAGCAGTTTCCCGGGACCGAGGCGAGAGCAGTTCTTC. Translating it yields CASSFPGPRREQFF.

This chain joins TRBV5-1 and TRBJ1-2; D is unclear. V lost 6 bases and J lost 8, with 14 bases in between. From germline, CDR1 is SGHRS and CDR2 YFSETQ. This CDR3 comprises 12 residues. CDR3 sequence: CASKDLTTGYTF. DNA for the CDR3: TGCGCCAGCAAGGACCTGACTACGGGCTACACCTTC.

V gene TRBV28 combines with J gene TRBJ2-1; no clear D. Germline lookup yields CDR1 MDHEN and CDR2 SYDVKM. V lost 9 bases to trimming and J lost 4 bases, with 7 bases between them. The CDR3 is 11 residues long. CDR3 bases: TGTGCCAGTTTGGGGTACAATGAGCAGTTCTTC. Encoded protein: CASLGYNEQFF.

This sequence joins TRBV14 and TRBJ2-1; perhaps TRBD1 as D (6 bases). This CDR3 spans 14 amino acids. Germline V CDR1 and CDR2: SGHDN, FVKESK. With 1 base removed from V and 12 bases from J, the gap between germline ends came to 16 bases. This chain's CDR3 is CASSQGLILDRQFF. Written as DNA, the CDR3 is TGTGCCAGCAGCCAAGGTCTTATCTTGGACAGGCAGTTCTTC.

This clonotype appeared a few times. The genes are TRBV7-2 and TRBJ2-2; D remains ambiguous. Germline V gives CDR1 SGHTA, CDR2 FQGNSA. The ends were cut back, 5 bases at V and 3 bases at J, with 7 bases in the middle. The CDR3 extends over 13 amino acids. The DNA of the CDR3 is TGTGCCAGCAGCCTGGTGTACACCGGGGAGCTGTTTTTT. As protein: CASSLVYTGELFF.

This clonotype was detected only a few times. The rearrangement uses TRBV7-9 and TRBJ1-1, with 7 bases fitting TRBD1. Germline lookup yields CDR1 SEHNR and CDR2 FQNEAQ (reference sequence). V dropped 5 bases and J dropped 4; count of bases not matched to a gene: 4. The CDR3 is made up of 13 amino acids. For the CDR3, the DNA is TGTGCCAGCAGCGAAGACAGGGCCACTGAAGCTTTCTTT. Its translation is CASSEDRATEAFF.

The chain carries TRBV12-3 or TRBV12-4 and TRBJ2-1; D might be TRBD2 (5 bases). The CDR3 spans 12 residues. V lost 3 bases, J lost 8 bases, and 8 bases lay in between. This CDR3 reads CASSLRVDEQFF. The CDR3, as DNA: TGTGCCAGCAGTTTGAGGGTGGATGAGCAGTTCTTC.

The chain joins TRBV5-1 to TRBJ2-1; either TRBD1 or TRBD2 may supply D (5 bases each). The CDR3 consists of 15 residues. Germline values: CDR1 SGHRS, CDR2 YFSETQ. Deletions cut 7 bases from V and 0 bases from J, with 14 bases between. The CDR3 loop is CASDPEGSSYNEQFF. CDR3 coding DNA: TGCGCCAGCGATCCTGAGGGGAGCTCCTACAATGAGCAGTTCTTC.

This chain links TRBV3-1 with TRBJ2-1; 14 positions match TRBD2. V lost 5 bases, J lost 9 bases, and 6 bases stayed unmatched. CDR1 is LGHDT, CDR2 YNNKEL, per germline (reference sequence). The CDR3 has 15 amino acids. The CDR3 is CASSGGLAGDAEQFF. CDR3 DNA: TGTGCCAGCAGCGGGGGACTAGCGGGAGATGCTGAGCAGTTCTTC.

The chain couples TRBV7-6 to TRBJ2-4; tentatively, D is TRBD2 (5 bases). The CDR3 contains 14 residues. Germline lookup yields CDR1 SGHVS and CDR2 FNYEAQ. V lost 3 bases and J 8 bases, leaving 14 bases between the germline ends. The DNA of the CDR3 is TGTGCCAGCAGCTTGCACGGGTCGAGGGACATTCAGTACTTC. This sequence encodes CASSLHGSRDIQYF.

With regard to this clonotype: The junction differs from germline at one of its ends, possibly a read error. The rearrangement joins TRBV28 to TRBJ1-1, with D tentatively TRBD1 (5 bases). Germline-derived CDR1 and CDR2 are MDHEN and SYDVKM. This CDR3 is built from 12 residues. Written as DNA, the CDR3 is TGTGCCAGCAGGACCGGGACTTCTGAAGTTTTCTTT. It encodes CASRTGTSEVFF.

In its sample, this clonotype was seen a few times. The chain links TRBV28 to TRBJ2-5; D not certain. Trimming stripped 5 bases from V and 1 base from J, with 14 bases between. Germline CDR1 and CDR2: MDHEN and SYDVKM. This CDR3 spans 15 amino acids. The CDR3 DNA follows: TGTGCCAGCAGTCGAATACGGGCACTCCAAGAGACCCAGTACTTC. It yields the protein CASSRIRALQETQYF. The full variable domain, with the rest looked up from reference TRBV28 and TRBJ2-5, is DVKVTQSSRYLVKRTGEKVFLECVQDMDHENMFWYRQDPGLGLRLIYFSYDVKMKEKGDIPEGYSVSREKKERFSLILESASTNQTSMYLCASSRIRALQETQYFGPGTRLLVL.